This TCR beta chain was observed in a study of blood T cell repertoires in COVID-19. Study information: The analysed material was cDNA or gDNA that came from T cells, B-cell-depleted T cells, or PBMCs.

Per the study methods: Reference gene primers were amplified, and this amplification served to estimate nucleated cell counts. Assay: immunoSEQ multiplex PCR; the TCRdb copy retains only in-frame clones and omits some. That table furnishes V, J and clone size, whereas the DNA furnished D and trimming. The sample contains over 90,000 clones, about four fifths of which appear only once. V shed 3 bases and J shed 4 bases, with 9 bases lying between them. Germline V lookup: CDR1 DFQATT, CDR2 SNEGSKA (reference sequence). The CDR3 loop spans 12 amino acids. This TCR came from an elderly man with COVID-19, enrolled during active disease. Sequencing was carried out using peripheral blood. J is TRBJ1-2 and V is TRBV20-1; TRBD1 is a possible D gene (5 bases). This CDR3 reads CSASFQGYGYTF. The CDR3 nucleotides read TGCAGTGCTAGTTTCCAGGGCTATGGCTACACCTTC.